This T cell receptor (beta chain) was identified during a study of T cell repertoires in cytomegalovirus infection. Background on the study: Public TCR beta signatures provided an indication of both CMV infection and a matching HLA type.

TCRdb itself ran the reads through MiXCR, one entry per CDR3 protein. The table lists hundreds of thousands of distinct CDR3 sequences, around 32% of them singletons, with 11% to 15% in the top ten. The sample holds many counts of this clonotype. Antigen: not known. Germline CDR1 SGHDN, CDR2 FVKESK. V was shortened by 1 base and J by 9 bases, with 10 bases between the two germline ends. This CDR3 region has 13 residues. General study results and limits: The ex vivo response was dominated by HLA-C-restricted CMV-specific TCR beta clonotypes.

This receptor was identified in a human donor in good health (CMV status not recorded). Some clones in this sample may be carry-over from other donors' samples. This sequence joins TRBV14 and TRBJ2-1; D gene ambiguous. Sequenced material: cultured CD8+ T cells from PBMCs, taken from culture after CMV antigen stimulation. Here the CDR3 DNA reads TGTGCCAGCAGCCAAGCCCTCATCAGTGAGCAGTTCTTC. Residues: CASSQALISEQFF.